The next 8 T cell receptor beta chains were all read from a single sample in a study of blood T cell repertoires in COVID-19. Here immunoSEQ multiplex PCR was the method, and the copy in TCRdb shows in-frame clones only, minus some. The repertoire consists of more than 55,000 clones, with over 70% occurring once and the leading ten covering approximately 3%. The sample consisted of peripheral blood. These receptors were obtained from a man aged 55 to 69 with acute or convalescent COVID-19.

The genes are TRBV29-1 and TRBJ1-2; 7 bases are shared with TRBD1. There are 13 residues in the CDR3. CDR1 is SQVTM, CDR2 ANQGSEA, per germline. Unmatched junction bases numbered 6, after V lost 1 base and J lost 7 bases. The CDR3 reads CSVEVGTDPGYTF. In DNA, the CDR3 is TGCAGCGTTGAAGTTGGGACAGATCCTGGCTACACCTTC. Looking up the rest from reference TRBV29-1 and TRBJ1-2 gives the full variable domain: SAVISQKPSRDICQRGTSLTIQCQVDSQVTMMFWYRQQPGQSLTLIATANQGSEATYESGFVIDKFPISRPNLTFSTLTVSNMSPEDSSIYLCSVEVGTDPGYTFGSGTRLTVV.

The chain uses TRBV10-3 and TRBJ2-5, with TRBD2 matching 8 bases. Per the germline V gene, CDR1 is ENHRY and CDR2 is SYGVKD. The CDR3 is made up of 14 amino acids. J was trimmed by 1 base and V by 8 bases; bases with no gene match: 6. The CDR3 sequence is CAIAASGRQETQYF. The CDR3 bases are TGTGCCATCGCCGCTAGCGGGCGCCAAGAGACCCAGTACTTC.

The CDR3 reads CASSPRGSYNSPLHF. In nucleotides, the CDR3 is TGTGCCAGCAGTCCCCGGGGCTCCTATAATTCACCCCTCCACTTT. This rearrangement joins TRBV6-4 to TRBJ1-6; D ambiguous. The length of the CDR3 is 15 residues. Germline values: CDR1 MRHNA, CDR2 SNTAGT. Trimming took 5 bases from V and 0 from J, leaving 8 bases between them.

This clone has only a few counts. V is TRBV7-2 and J is TRBJ1-1; D remains ambiguous. Trimming took 1 base from V and 1 from J, leaving 13 bases between them. The length of the CDR3 is 16 residues. From germline, CDR1 is SGHTA and CDR2 FQGNSA. The CDR3 region has the DNA TGTGCCAGCAGCTTAGTCTCGACTGTCCCGAACACTGAAGCTTTCTTT. It codes for CASSLVSTVPNTEAFF. The full variable domain, rest sourced from reference TRBV7-2 and TRBJ1-1, is GAGVSQSPSNKVTEKGKDVELRCDPISGHTALYWYRQSLGQGLEFLIYFQGNSAPDKSGLPSDRFSAERTGGSVSTLTIQRTQQEDSAVYLCASSLVSTVPNTEAFFGQGTRLTVV.

The V call is TRBV5-4, the J call TRBJ2-5; 8 nucleotides line up with TRBD2. Germline CDR1 SGHNT, CDR2 YYREEE (reference sequence). There are 16 residues in the CDR3. J lost 1 base, V lost 1 base, and 6 bases had no gene match. The CDR3 DNA sequence: TGTGCCAGCAGCTTGTTTGGAGCGGGGGCCCAAGAGACCCAGTACTTC. This sequence encodes CASSLFGAGAQETQYF.

The chain links TRBV28 to TRBJ1-2, with D hard to call. Germline-derived CDR1 and CDR2 are MDHEN and SYDVKM. The V end lost 2 bases, the J end lost 0 bases, and 13 bases lay between the germline ends. This CDR3 has 16 amino acids. As DNA, the CDR3 is TGTGCCAGCAGTTTAGTTAGTACCGCTACTAACTATGGCTACACCTTC. It yields the protein CASSLVSTATNYGYTF.

This CDR3 is CASTMLPGQSADGYTF. For the CDR3, the DNA is TGTGCCAGTACTATGCTCCCAGGACAGAGCGCGGATGGCTACACCTTC. The V and J genes are TRBV19 and TRBJ1-2, with D tentatively TRBD1 (6 bases). Germline V gene sequence: CDR1 LNHDA, CDR2 SQIVND (reference sequence). The V end was cut by 7 bases, the J end by 6 bases, with 24 bases between. The CDR3 runs 16 residues.

The V gene is TRBV27, the J gene TRBJ1-1; the D gene is possibly TRBD1 (6 bases). Deletions cut 0 bases from V and 10 bases from J, with 9 bases between. The V gene's germline CDR1 is MNHEY and CDR2 SMNVEV (reference sequence). This CDR3 region has 12 residues. The CDR3 protein is CASSLSTGPAFF. CDR3 DNA: TGTGCCAGCAGTTTATCAACAGGGCCAGCTTTCTTT.